The clone carrying this T cell receptor beta chain is a singleton in its sample. Antigen: not known. Described time point: blood from clinic visit 5 months post-surgery; TSC patient then seizure free. The sequenced cases were selected for having the highest brain T cell transcript signatures. Some clones are missing from TCRdb's copy, which holds only in-frame ones; the method was immunoSEQ multiplex PCR. The table includes about 350,000 clones, about 93% detected once. These data originate in a study of brain T cells in children with intractable seizures. Study observations and caveats: Pre- and post-surgery blood differed in depth, so pre-surgery absences may be undersampling.

This TCR was sampled from a boy under three years old with tuberous sclerosis and intractable seizures. This specimen consisted of peripheral blood, obtained 4 to 6 months after surgery.

The CDR3 DNA sequence: TGTGCCAGCAGCTTGGAACAGACCTATGGCTACACCTTC. Amino acid sequence: CASSLEQTYGYTF. The genes are TRBV5-4 and TRBJ1-2; no definite D call. The CDR3 covers 13 residues. With 0 bases removed from V and 4 bases from J, the gap between germline ends came to 7 bases. CDR1 is SGHNT and CDR2 is YYREEE in the germline V gene (reference sequence). Filled out from reference TRBV5-4 and TRBJ1-2, the complete variable domain reads ETGVTQSPTHLIKTRGQQVTLRCSSQSGHNTVSWYQQALGQGPQFIFQYYREEENGRGNFPPRFSGLQFPNYSSELNVNALELDDSALYLCASSLEQTYGYTFGSGTRLTVV.